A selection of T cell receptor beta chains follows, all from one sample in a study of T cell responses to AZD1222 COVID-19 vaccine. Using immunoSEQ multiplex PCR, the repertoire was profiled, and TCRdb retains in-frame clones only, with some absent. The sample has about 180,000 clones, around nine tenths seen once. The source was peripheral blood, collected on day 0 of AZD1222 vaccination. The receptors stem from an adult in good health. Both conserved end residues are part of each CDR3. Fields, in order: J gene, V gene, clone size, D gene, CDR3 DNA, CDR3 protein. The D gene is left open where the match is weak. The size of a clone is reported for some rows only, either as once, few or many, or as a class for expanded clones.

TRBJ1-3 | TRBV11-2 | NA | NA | TGTGCCAGCAGCTCCTTTCGGGGAAGGGCTGGAAACACCATATATTTT | CASSSFRGRAGNTIYF
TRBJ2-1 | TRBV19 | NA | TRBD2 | TGTGCCAGTAGTATTTTGATACCGGGACTAGGGGAGGGTCACAATGAGCAGTTCTTC | CASSILIPGLGEGHNEQFF
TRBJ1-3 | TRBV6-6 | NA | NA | TGTGCCAGCAGTTACGGGGGGAAAAACACCATATATTTT | CASSYGGKNTIYF
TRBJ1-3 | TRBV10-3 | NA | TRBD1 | TGTGCCATCAGTCCCTTGATTACGGGACAGGGGACTATCGACTCTGGAAACACCATATATTTT | CAISPLITGQGTIDSGNTIYF
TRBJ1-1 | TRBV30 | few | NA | TGTGCCTGGAGTGTTTTCGTAGTGGGTGGAAACACTGAAGCTTTCTTT | CAWSVFVVGGNTEAFF
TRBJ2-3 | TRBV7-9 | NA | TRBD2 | TGTGCCAGCAGCTTGGGGACTAGTTCCGATACGCAGTATTTT | CASSLGTSSDTQYF
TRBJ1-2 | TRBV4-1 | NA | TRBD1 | TGCGCCAGCAGCCAAGCCGTCGACAGGGTGCGCTACACCTTC | CASSQAVDRVRYTF
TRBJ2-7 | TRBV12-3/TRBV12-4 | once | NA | TGTGCCAGCTCCAAAAGGGCCGGCGAGCAGTACTTC | CASSKRAGEQYF
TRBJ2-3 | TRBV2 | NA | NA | TGTGCCAGCAGTGAATTGGAGGGAGGACCAGATACGCAGTATTTT | CASSELEGGPDTQYF
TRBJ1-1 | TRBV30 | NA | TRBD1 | TGTGCCTGGAGTGTCCCGGGACAGAGCAACACTGAAGCTTTCTTT | CAWSVPGQSNTEAFF
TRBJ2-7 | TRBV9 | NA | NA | TGTGCCAGCAGCGGTGCCGGGACACATTCTGGGGAGCAGTACTTC | CASSGAGTHSGEQYF
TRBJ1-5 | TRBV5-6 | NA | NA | TGTGCCAGCAGCTTGATCACCGACGGGAATCAGCCCCAGCATTTT | CASSLITDGNQPQHF
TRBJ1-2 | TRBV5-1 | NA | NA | TGCGCCAGCAGCTCGGGAGAACAGGGAGCTAACTATGGCTACACCTTC | CASSSGEQGANYGYTF
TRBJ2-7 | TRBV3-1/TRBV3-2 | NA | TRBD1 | TGTGCCAGCAGCCAAGACCCAGGGGGCTACGAGCAGTACTTC | CASSQDPGGYEQYF
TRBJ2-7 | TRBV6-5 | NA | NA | TGTGCCAGCAGTTCAACCACCTACGAGCAGTACTTC | CASSSTTYEQYF
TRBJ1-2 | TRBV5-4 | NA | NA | TGTGCCAGCAGCTCGCAGATTTCTTACAGGGAGGGCGATGGCTACACCTTC | CASSSQISYREGDGYTF
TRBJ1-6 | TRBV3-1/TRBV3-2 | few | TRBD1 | TGTGCCAGCCAAAACTCCAGGGGGATAATCCACTTT | CASQNSRGIIHF
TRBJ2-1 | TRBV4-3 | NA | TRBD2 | TGCGCCAGCAGCCAAGATATTGGACTAGCGGGGAGGGAGCAGTTCTTC | CASSQDIGLAGREQFF
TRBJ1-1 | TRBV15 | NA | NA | TGTGCCACCAGCCCAAGGGGCGCCAGGAGCGCGACTGAAGCTTTCTTT | CATSPRGARSATEAFF
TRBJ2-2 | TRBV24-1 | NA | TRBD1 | TGTGCCACCAGAGACAGGGGGCCGCACACCGGGGAGCTGTTTTTT | CATRDRGPHTGELFF
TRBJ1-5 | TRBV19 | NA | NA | TGTGCCAGTAGTATCGTGACAGATAGCAATCAGCCCCAGCATTTT | CASSIVTDSNQPQHF
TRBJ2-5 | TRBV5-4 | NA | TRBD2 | TGTGCCAGCACCGCATCTAGCGGGGGGGGCGAGACCCAGTACTTC | CASTASSGGGETQYF
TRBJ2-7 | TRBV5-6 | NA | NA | TGTGCCAGCAGCCTGACTCCAGCGTTGGGCTACGAGCAGTACTTC | CASSLTPALGYEQYF
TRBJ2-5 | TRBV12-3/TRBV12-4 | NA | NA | TGTGCCAGCAGTCTAGGGGAGGAGACCCAGTACTTC | CASSLGEETQYF
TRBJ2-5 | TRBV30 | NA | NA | TGTGCCTGGAGGGGAGGCGGGGAGACCCAGTACTTC | CAWRGGGETQYF
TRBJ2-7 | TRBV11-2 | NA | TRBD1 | TGTGCCAGCAGCACAGCCAGGGGGAACGAGCAGTACTTC | CASSTARGNEQYF
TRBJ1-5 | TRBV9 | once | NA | TGTGCCAGCAGCGTAACGGATAGTAGCAATCAGCCCCAGCATTTT | CASSVTDSSNQPQHF
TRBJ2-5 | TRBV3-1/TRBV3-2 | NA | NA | TGTGCCAGCAGCCACATGTCTTGGTACCAAGAGACCCAGTACTTC | CASSHMSWYQETQYF
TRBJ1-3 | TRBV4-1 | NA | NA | TGCGCCAGCAGCCAAGTCGGGCCTGGGGGAAACACCATATATTTT | CASSQVGPGGNTIYF
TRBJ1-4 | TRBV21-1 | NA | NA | TGTGCCAGCAGTAGAGTGGGTCCCACCGAAAAACTGTTTTTT | CASSRVGPTEKLFF
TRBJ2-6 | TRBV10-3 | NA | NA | TGTGCCATCAGTGGGGATAACTCTGGGGCCAACGTCCTGACTTTC | CAISGDNSGANVLTF
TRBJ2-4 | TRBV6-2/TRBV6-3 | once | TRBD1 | TGTGCCAGCAGTCGGACAGGGGACATTCAGTACTTC | CASSRTGDIQYF
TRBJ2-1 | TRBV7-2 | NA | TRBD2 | TGTGCCAGCAGCCGGGGACTAGCGGGGAACAATGAGCAGTTCTTC | CASSRGLAGNNEQFF
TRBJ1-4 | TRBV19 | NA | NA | TGTGCCAGCCAAGGCAGGGGTGATGAAAAACTGTTTTTT | CASQGRGDEKLFF
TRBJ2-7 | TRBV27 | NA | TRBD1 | TGTGCCAGCAGTTTATCGGGACAGGCCGAGCAGTACTTC | CASSLSGQAEQYF
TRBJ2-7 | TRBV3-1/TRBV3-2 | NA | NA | TGTGCCAGCAGCCAAGAACGCCTATACGAGCAGTACTTC | CASSQERLYEQYF
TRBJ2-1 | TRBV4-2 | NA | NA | TGTGCCAGCAGCCGGGACCCGACGAGTGAGCAGTTCTTC | CASSRDPTSEQFF
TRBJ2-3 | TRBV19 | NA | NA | TGTGCCAGTAGGGACCTCGCGGGGGCTAGCACAGATACGCAGTATTTT | CASRDLAGASTDTQYF
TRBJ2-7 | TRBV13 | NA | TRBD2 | TGTGCCAGCAGCTTGCCGGGGGCGGGAGGCGAGCAGTACTTC | CASSLPGAGGEQYF
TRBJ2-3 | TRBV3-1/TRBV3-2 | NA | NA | TGTGCCAGCAGAGCTACAGATACGCAGTATTTT | CASRATDTQYF
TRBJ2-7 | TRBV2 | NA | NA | TGTGCCAGCAGCCCGAACAGTCTGGTCGAGCAGTACTTC | CASSPNSLVEQYF
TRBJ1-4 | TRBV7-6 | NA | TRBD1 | TGTGCCAGCAGCAACAGGGGGCCAACTGAAAAACTGTTTTTT | CASSNRGPTEKLFF
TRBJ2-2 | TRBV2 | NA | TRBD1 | TGTGCCAGCAGGGAAGGGGGCCGGAACACCGGGGAGCTGTTTTTT | CASREGGRNTGELFF
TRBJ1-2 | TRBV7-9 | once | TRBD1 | TGTGCCAGCAGCGCCCAAATCCGGACAGGGAGCGGCTACACCTTC | CASSAQIRTGSGYTF
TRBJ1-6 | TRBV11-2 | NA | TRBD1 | TGTGCCAGCAGCCCCACAGGGGACCGTTCACCCCTCCACTTT | CASSPTGDRSPLHF
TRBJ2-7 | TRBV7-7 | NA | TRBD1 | TGTGCCAGCAGCTTAGCACAGGGGGCTTCCTACGAGCAGTACTTC | CASSLAQGASYEQYF
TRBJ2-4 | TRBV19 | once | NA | TGTGCCAGTAGTATCGGGCTCCTGAGGGACATTCAGTACTTC | CASSIGLLRDIQYF
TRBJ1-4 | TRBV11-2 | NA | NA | TGTGCCAGCAGCTCCTTTCCGGGGCTCGCTAATGAAAAACTGTTTTTT | CASSSFPGLANEKLFF
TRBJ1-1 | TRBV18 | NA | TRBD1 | TGTGCCAGCTCACCTGATCGGGACAGCTGGGGTGACACTGAAGCTTTCTTT | CASSPDRDSWGDTEAFF
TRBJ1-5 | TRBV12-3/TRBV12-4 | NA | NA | TGTGCCAGCAACCGGGGCAACCGCCCCCAGCATTTT | CASNRGNRPQHF
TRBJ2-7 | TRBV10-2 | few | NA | TGCGCCAGCAGAAAAGGTGGAGGGCTCGGCTCCTACGAGCAGTACTTC | CASRKGGGLGSYEQYF
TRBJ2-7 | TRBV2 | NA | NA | TGTGCCAGCAGTGAGTACGAGCAGTACTTC | CASSEYEQYF
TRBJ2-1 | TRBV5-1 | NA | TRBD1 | TGCGCCAGCAGCGGGACAGTGGCCCAGGAGCAGTTCTTC | CASSGTVAQEQFF
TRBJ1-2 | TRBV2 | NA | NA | TGTGCCAGCAGTCGGGGGAGCTATGGCTACACCTTC | CASSRGSYGYTF
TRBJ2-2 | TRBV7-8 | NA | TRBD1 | TGTGCCAGCAGCGAGGACAGGTTTTTCGGGGAGCTGTTTTTT | CASSEDRFFGELFF
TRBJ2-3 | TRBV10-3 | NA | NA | TGTGCCAGTCACGGGACATTTAGCACAGATACGCAGTATTTT | CASHGTFSTDTQYF
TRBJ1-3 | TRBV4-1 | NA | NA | TGCGCCAGCAGCCAAGACAGCTCCTCTGGAAACACCATATATTTT | CASSQDSSSGNTIYF